A selection of T cell receptor beta chains follows, all from one sample in a study of regulatory T cells in long-lasting Graves disease. Each CDR3 protein is one row after TCRdb ran MiXCR on the multiplex PCR reads. Among a few hundred thousand distinct CDR3 sequences listed, 12% were seen once. This same sample was also part of a study on T cells in Graves' hyperthyroidism and ophthalmopathy.

The starting material was peripheral blood mononuclear cells (PBMCs), obtained at new diagnosis, from a patient treated with antithyroid drugs. The origin of the receptors is a woman aged 18 to 35 with Graves disease. Each CDR3 is given with its conserved first and last residue. Each record gives: clone size, J gene, D gene, V gene, CDR3 DNA, CDR3 protein. The D gene is left open where the match is weak. Clone size appears in some rows only: once, few, many, or a class for an expanded clone.

>many|TRBJ1-2|TRBD1|TRBV24-1
TGTGCCACCAGTGATTTGAATCGGGACAGGGGGTATGGCTACACCTTC
CATSDLNRDRGYGYTF
>NA|TRBJ1-1|NA|TRBV4-2
TGTGCCAGCAGCCAGCCTGGGGAACAGGATTGGACTGAAGCTTTCTTT
CASSQPGEQDWTEAFF
>many|TRBJ1-4|NA|TRBV3-1
TGTGCCAGCAGCCGACTTGGGGACGCCAGTGAAAAACTGTTTTTT
CASSRLGDASEKLFF
>NA|TRBJ2-7|NA|TRBV20-1
TGCAGTGCCCGGGACAATCCCCCCAGCTCCTACGAGCAGTACTTC
CSARDNPPSSYEQYF
>many|TRBJ2-1|NA|TRBV20-1
TGCAGTGCCACGAGCCCAGCGGGCGGCAATGAGCAGTTCTTC
CSATSPAGGNEQFF
>NA|TRBJ2-1|TRBD2|TRBV19
TGTGCCAGTAGTATTAGTCTAGCGGGAGGGCGCTCCTACAATGAGCAGTTCTTC
CASSISLAGGRSYNEQFF
>many|TRBJ2-1|NA|TRBV28
TGTGCCAGCAGTTGGGCGGGGGCCTCCTACAATGAGCAGTTCTTC
CASSWAGASYNEQFF
>many|TRBJ2-3|NA|TRBV30
TGTGCCTGGAGTGTAGGCCTTGTGAGTAGTACACGGGATACGCAGTATTTT
CAWSVGLVSSTRDTQYF
>many|TRBJ2-1|NA|TRBV25-1
TGTGCCAGCAGTGCGGGGGGACAGGCAGACAATGAGCAGTTCTTC
CASSAGGQADNEQFF
>NA|TRBJ1-1|NA|TRBV19
TGTGCCAGTACCCCACTGTACCCTTATCAAGCTTTCTTT
CASTPLYPYQAFF
>few|TRBJ2-7|NA|TRBV6-1
TGTGCCAGCGACCCCAGGGGGGGTGGATACGAGCAGTACTTC
CASDPRGGGYEQYF
>NA|TRBJ2-2|TRBD1|TRBV6-1
TGTGCCAGCAGACGACTCGCCGGACAGGATTCGAACACCGGGGAGCTGTTTTTT
CASRRLAGQDSNTGELFF
>many|TRBJ2-1|TRBD1|TRBV24-1
TGTGCCACCAGTGACACCGGACAGGACGCCTACAATGAGCAGTTCTTC
CATSDTGQDAYNEQFF
>many|TRBJ1-4|NA|TRBV12-3/TRBV12-4
TGTGCCAGCAGAGTGAGAGCAACTAATGAAAAACTGTTTTTT
CASRVRATNEKLFF
>few|TRBJ1-1|NA|TRBV19
TGTGCCAGTAGTATTCTCGAGAACACTGAAGCTTTCTTT
CASSILENTEAFF
>NA|TRBJ2-1|TRBD2|TRBV11-3
TGTGCCAGCAGCCCTAACCCAGGACTAGCGGGAAACAATGAGCAGTTCTTC
CASSPNPGLAGNNEQFF
>many|TRBJ2-7|TRBD1|TRBV27
TGTGCCAGCAGTTCCCGGACAGGGCATCACGAGCAGTACTTC
CASSSRTGHHEQYF